This T cell receptor beta chain comes out of a study of blood T cell repertoires in COVID-19. This clone was counted only a few times. V was pared by 4 bases and J by 1 base, with 9 bases of the junction left unmatched. CDR3 length: 17 residues. The germline V gene has CDR1 LNHDA and CDR2 SQIVND (reference sequence). Clones were read by immunoSEQ multiplex PCR, and TCRdb kept only the in-frame ones, dropping some. The sample includes hundreds of thousands of clones, 85% of them seen just once. The source material was PBMCs or T cells enriched from blood (not recorded which). This clonotype was obtained from a woman between 25 and 40 years old who had been exposed to COVID-19. This sequence joins TRBV19 and TRBJ1-5, with 8 positions matching TRBD1. DNA of the CDR3: TGTGCCAGTAGTAAGGCAGGGGGCTTGGGAAGCAATCAGCCCCAGCATTTT. It specifies CASSKAGGLGSNQPQHF.